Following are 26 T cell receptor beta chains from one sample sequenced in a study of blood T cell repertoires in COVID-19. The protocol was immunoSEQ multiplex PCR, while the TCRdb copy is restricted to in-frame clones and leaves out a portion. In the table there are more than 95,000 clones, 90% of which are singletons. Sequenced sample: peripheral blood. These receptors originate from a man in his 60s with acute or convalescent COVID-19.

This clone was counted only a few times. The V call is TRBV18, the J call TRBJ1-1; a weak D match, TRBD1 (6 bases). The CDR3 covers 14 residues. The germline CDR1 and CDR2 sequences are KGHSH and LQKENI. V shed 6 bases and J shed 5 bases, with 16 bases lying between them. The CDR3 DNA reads TGTGCCAGCTCCACCGCAGGGGAAGGGACTGAAGCTTTCTTT. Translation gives CASSTAGEGTEAFF.

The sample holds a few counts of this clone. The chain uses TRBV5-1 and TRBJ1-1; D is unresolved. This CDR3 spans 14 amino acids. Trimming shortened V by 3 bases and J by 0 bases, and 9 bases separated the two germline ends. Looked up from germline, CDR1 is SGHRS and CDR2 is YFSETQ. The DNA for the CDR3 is TGCGCCAGCAGCTCGCCTGAGATGAACACTGAAGCTTTCTTT. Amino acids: CASSSPEMNTEAFF.

CDR3 sequence: CASSLVAGVSNQPQHF. DNA of the CDR3: TGTGCCAGCAGCTTAGTTGCAGGGGTTAGCAATCAGCCCCAGCATTTT. The chain joins TRBV7-2 to TRBJ1-5; a possible D gene is TRBD1 (6 bases). The CDR3 runs 16 residues. V dropped 1 base and J dropped 0 bases, with 10 bases sitting between them. Germline CDR1 and CDR2: SGHTA and FQGNSA. Drawing the rest from reference TRBV7-2 and TRBJ1-5, the complete variable domain is GAGVSQSPSNKVTEKGKDVELRCDPISGHTALYWYRQSLGQGLEFLIYFQGNSAPDKSGLPSDRFSAERTGGSVSTLTIQRTQQEDSAVYLCASSLVAGVSNQPQHFGDGTRLSIL.

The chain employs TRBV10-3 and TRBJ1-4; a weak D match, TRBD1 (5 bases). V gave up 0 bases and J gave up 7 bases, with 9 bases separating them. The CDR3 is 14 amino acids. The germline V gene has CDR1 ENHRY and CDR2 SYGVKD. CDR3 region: CAISESQGGEKLFF. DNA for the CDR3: TGTGCCATCAGTGAGTCTCAGGGTGGTGAAAAACTGTTTTTT.

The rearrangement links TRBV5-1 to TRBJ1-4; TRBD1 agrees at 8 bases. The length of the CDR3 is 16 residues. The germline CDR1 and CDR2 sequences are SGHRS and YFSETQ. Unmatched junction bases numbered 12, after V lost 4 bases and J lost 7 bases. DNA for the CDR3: TGCGCCAGCAGCAGCTACCCAGGGGGCGGAAGTGAAAAACTGTTTTTT. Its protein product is CASSSYPGGGSEKLFF.

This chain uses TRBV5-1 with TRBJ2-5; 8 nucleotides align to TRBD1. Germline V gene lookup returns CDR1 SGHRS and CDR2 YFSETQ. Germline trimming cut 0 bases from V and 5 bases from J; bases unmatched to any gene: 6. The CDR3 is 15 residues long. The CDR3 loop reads CASSLGAGGDETQYF. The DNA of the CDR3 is TGCGCCAGCAGCTTGGGGGCAGGGGGCGACGAGACCCAGTACTTC.

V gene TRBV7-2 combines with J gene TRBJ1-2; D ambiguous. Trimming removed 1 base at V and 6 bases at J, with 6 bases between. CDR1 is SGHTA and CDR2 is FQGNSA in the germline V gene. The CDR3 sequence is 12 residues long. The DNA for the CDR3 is TGTGCCAGCAGCTTAGTACGGGATGGCTACACCTTC. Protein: CASSLVRDGYTF.

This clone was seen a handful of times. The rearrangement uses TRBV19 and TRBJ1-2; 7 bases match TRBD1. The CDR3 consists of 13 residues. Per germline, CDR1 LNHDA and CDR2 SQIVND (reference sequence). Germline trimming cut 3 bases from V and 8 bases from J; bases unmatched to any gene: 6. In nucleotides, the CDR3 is TGTGCCAGTAGTATCCGAACAGGGGTCGGCTACACCTTC. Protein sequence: CASSIRTGVGYTF. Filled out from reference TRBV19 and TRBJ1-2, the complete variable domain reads DGGITQSPKYLFRKEGQNVTLSCEQNLNHDAMYWYRQDPGQGLRLIYYSQIVNDFQKGDIAEGYSVSREKKESFPLTVTSAQKNPTAFYLCASSIRTGVGYTFGSGTRLTVV.

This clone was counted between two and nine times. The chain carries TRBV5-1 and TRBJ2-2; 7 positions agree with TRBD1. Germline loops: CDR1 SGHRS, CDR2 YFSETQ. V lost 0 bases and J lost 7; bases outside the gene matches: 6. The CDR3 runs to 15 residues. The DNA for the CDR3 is TGCGCCAGCAGCTTGGGAGGCTACAGGGGCGGGGAGCTGTTTTTT. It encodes CASSLGGYRGGELFF.

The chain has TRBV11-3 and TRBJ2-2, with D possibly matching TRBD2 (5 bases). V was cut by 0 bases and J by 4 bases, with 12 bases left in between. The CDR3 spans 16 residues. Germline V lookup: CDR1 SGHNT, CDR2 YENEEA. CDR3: CASSLDGLAGTGELFF. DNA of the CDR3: TGTGCCAGCAGCTTAGATGGGCTAGCCGGCACCGGGGAGCTGTTTTTT.

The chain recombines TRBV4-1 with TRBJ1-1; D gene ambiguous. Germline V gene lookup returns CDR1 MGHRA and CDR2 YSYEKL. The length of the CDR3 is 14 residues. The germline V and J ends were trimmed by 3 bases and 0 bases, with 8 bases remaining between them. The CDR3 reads CASSQTHLNTEAFF. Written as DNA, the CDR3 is TGCGCCAGCAGCCAGACACACCTGAACACTGAAGCTTTCTTT.

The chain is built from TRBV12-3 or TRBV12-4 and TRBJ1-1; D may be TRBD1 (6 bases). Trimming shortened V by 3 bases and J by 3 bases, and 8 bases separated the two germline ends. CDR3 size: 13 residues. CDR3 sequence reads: CASSFQGHTEAFF. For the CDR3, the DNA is TGTGCCAGCAGTTTCCAGGGGCACACTGAAGCTTTCTTT.

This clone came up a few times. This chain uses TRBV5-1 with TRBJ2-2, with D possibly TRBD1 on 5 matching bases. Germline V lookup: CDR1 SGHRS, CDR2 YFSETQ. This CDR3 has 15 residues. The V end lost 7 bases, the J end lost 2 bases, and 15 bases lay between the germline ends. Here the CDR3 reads CASAVMTDNTGELFF. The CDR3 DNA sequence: TGCGCCAGCGCGGTGATGACAGATAACACCGGGGAGCTGTTTTTT.

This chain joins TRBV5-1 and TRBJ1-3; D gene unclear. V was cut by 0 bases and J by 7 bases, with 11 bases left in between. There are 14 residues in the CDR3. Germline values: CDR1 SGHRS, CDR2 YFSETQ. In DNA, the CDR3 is TGCGCCAGCAGCTTGGGACACCCGGCCAACACCATATATTTT. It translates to CASSLGHPANTIYF.

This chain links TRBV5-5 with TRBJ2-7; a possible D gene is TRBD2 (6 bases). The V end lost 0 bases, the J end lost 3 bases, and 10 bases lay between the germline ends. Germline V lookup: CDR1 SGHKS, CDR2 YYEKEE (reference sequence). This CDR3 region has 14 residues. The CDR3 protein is CASSLELGGYEQYF. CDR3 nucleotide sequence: TGTGCCAGCAGCTTGGAGTTGGGGGGCTACGAGCAGTACTTC. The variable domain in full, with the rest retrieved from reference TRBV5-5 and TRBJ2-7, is DAGVTQSPTHLIKTRGQQVTLRCSPISGHKSVSWYQQVLGQGPQFIFQYYEKEERGRGNFPDRFSARQFPNYSSELNVNALLLGDSALYLCASSLELGGYEQYFGPGTRLTVT.

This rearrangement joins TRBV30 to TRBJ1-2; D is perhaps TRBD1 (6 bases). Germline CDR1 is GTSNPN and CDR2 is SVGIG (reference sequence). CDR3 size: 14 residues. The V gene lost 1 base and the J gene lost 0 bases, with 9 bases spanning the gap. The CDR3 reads CAWSARGPNYGYTF. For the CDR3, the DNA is TGTGCCTGGAGTGCCAGGGGACCTAACTATGGCTACACCTTC.

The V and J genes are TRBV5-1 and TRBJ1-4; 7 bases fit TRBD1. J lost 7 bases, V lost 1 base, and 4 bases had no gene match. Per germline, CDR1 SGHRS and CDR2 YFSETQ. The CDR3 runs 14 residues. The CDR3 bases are TGCGCCAGCAGCTTGAACAGGGGATCTGAAAAACTGTTTTTT. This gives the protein CASSLNRGSEKLFF. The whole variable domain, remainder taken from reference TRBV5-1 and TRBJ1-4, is KAGVTQTPRYLIKTRGQQVTLSCSPISGHRSVSWYQQTPGQGLQFLFEYFSETQRNKGNFPGRFSGRQFSNSRSEMNVSTLELGDSALYLCASSLNRGSEKLFFGSGTQLSVL.

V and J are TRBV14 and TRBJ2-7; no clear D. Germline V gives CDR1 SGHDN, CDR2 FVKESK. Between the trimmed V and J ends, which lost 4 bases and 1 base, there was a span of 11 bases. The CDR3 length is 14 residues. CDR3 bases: TGTGCCAGCAGCCTGTCGGGTTTTTCCTACGAGCAGTACTTC. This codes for CASSLSGFSYEQYF.

The CDR3 bases are TGCGCCAGCAGCAGAACCGAGGGGGGGCGCTTAGGTGGCTACACCTTC. Protein product: CASSRTEGGRLGGYTF. V is TRBV5-1 and J is TRBJ1-2; D possibly corresponds to TRBD1 (6 bases). The CDR3 extends over 16 amino acids. The V end was cut by 4 bases, the J end by 7 bases, with 23 bases between. Germline lookup yields CDR1 SGHRS and CDR2 YFSETQ.

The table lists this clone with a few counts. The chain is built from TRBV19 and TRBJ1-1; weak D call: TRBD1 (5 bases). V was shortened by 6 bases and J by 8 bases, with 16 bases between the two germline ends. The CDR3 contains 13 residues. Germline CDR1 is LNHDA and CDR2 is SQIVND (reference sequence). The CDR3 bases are TGTGCCAGTAGCCCCACCAGGGCCCGAGAAGCTTTCTTT. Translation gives CASSPTRAREAFF.

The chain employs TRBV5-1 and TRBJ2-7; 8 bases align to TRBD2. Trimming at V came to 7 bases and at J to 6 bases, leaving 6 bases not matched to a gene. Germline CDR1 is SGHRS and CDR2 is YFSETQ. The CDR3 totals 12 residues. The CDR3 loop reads CASSPGGVEQYV. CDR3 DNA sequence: TGCGCCAGCTCCCCGGGGGGGGTCGAGCAGTACGTC.

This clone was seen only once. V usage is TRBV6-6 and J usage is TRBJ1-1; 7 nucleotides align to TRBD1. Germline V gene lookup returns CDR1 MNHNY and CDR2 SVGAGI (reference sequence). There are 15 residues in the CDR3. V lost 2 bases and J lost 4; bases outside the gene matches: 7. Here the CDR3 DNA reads TGTGCCAGCAGTTACGCTATGCAGGGGGGCACTGAAGCTTTCTTT. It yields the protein CASSYAMQGGTEAFF.

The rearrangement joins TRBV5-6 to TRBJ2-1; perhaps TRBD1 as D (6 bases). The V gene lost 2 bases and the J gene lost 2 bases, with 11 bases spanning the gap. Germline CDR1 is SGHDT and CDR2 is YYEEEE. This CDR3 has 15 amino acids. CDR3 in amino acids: CASSFVEGAYNEQFF. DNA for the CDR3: TGTGCCAGCAGCTTCGTCGAGGGGGCCTACAATGAGCAGTTCTTC.

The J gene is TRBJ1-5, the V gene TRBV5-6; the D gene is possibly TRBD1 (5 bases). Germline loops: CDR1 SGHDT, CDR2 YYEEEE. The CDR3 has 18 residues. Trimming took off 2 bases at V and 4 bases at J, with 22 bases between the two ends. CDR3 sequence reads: CASSLYELAAGWNQPQHF. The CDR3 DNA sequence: TGTGCCAGCAGCTTATACGAACTGGCGGCAGGGTGGAATCAGCCCCAGCATTTT.

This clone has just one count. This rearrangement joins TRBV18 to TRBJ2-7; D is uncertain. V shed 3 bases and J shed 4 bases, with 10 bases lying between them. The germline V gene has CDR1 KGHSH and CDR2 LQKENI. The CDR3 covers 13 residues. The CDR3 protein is CASSPMGLYEQYV. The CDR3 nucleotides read TGTGCCAGCTCACCGATGGGCCTTTACGAGCAGTACGTC.

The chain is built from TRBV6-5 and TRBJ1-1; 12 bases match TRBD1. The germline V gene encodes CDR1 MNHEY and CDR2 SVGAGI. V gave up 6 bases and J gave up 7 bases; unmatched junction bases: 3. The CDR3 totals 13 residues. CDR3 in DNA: TGTGCCAGCAGGGGGACAGGGGGCGGTGAAGCTTTCTTT. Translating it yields CASRGTGGGEAFF.